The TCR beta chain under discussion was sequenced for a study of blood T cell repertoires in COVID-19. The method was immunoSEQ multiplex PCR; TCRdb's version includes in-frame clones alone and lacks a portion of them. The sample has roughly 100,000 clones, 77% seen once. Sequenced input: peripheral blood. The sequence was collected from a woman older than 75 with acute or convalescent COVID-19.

CDR3 in amino acids: CASSLISTNEKLFF. The DNA for the CDR3 is TGTGCCAGCAGCTTAATCTCAACTAATGAAAAACTGTTTTTT. The rearrangement links TRBV7-9 to TRBJ1-4, with D uncertain. With 2 bases removed from V and 0 bases from J, the gap between germline ends came to 4 bases. Per germline, CDR1 SEHNR and CDR2 FQNEAQ (reference sequence). There are 14 residues in the CDR3.